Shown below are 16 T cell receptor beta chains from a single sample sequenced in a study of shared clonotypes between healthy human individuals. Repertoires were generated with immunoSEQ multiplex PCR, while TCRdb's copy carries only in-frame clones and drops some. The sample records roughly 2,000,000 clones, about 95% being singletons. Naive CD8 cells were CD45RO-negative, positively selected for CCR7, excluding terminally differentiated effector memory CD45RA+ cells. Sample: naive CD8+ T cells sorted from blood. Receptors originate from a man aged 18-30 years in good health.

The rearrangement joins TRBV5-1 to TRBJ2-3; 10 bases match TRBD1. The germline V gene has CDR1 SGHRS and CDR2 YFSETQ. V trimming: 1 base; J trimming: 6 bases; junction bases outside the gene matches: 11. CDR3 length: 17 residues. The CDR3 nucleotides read TGCGCCAGCAGCTTGTTTTGGTCGGGACAGGGGCTCGATACGCAGTATTTT. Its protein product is CASSLFWSGQGLDTQYF.

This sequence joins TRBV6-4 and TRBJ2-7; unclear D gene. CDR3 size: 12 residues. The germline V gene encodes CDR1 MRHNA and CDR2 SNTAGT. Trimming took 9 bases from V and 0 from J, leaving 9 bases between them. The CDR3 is CASHDLSYEQYF. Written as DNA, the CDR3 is TGTGCCAGTCACGACCTCTCCTACGAGCAGTACTTC.

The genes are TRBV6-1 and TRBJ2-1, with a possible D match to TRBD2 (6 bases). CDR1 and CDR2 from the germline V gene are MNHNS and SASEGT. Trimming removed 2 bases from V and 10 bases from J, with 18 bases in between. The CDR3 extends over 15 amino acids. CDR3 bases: TGTGCCAGCAGTGAAATGGGAGGTATGTTTGGAGAGCAGTTCTTC. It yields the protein CASSEMGGMFGEQFF.

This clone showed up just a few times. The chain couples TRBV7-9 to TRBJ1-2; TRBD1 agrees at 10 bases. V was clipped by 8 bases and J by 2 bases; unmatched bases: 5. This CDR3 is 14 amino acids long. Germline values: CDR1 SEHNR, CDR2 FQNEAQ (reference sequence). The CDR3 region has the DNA TGTGCCAGCGGGGGGACAGGGGAGAACTATGGCTACACCTTC. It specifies CASGGTGENYGYTF.

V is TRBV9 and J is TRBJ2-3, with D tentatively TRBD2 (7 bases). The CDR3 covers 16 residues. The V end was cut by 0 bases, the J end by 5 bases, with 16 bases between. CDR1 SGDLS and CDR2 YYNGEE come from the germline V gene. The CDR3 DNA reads TGTGCCAGCAGCGTAGACGGAGGGGGGGTGCGAGATACGCAGTATTTT. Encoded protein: CASSVDGGGVRDTQYF.

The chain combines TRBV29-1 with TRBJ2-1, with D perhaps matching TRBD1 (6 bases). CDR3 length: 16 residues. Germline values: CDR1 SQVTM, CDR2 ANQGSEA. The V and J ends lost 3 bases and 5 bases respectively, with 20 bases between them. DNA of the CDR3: TGCAGCGTTGAGTCCCTACATCGGACAGACGACAATGAGCAGTTCTTC. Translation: CSVESLHRTDDNEQFF.

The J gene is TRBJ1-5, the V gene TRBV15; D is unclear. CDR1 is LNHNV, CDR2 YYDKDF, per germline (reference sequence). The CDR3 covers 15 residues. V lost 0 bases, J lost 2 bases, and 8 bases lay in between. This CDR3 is CATSRDMGGNQPQHF. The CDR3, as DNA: TGTGCCACCAGCAGAGATATGGGAGGCAATCAGCCCCAGCATTTT. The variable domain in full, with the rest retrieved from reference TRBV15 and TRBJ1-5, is DAMVIQNPRYQVTQFGKPVTLSCSQTLNHNVMYWYQQKSSQAPKLLFHYYDKDFNNEADTPDNFQSRRPNTSFCFLDIRSPGLGDTAMYLCATSRDMGGNQPQHFGDGTRLSIL.

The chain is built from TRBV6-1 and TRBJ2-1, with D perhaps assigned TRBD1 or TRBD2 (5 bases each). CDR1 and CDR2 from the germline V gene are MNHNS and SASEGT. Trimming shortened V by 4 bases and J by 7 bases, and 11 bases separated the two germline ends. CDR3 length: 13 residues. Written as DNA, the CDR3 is TGTGCCAGCAGTGCCAGCGAGGGGAATGAGCAGTTCTTC. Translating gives CASSASEGNEQFF.

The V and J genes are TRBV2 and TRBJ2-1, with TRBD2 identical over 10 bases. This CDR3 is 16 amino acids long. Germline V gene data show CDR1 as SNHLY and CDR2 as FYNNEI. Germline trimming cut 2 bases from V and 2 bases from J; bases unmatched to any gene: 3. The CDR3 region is CASSEHLAGAYNEQFF. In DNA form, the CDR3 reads TGTGCCAGCAGTGAACACCTAGCGGGGGCCTACAATGAGCAGTTCTTC.

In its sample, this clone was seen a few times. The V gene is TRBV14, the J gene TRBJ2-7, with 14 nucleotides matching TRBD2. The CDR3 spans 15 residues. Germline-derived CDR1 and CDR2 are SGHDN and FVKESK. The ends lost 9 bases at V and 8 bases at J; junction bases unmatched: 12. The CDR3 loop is CASTGTSGGVWKQYF. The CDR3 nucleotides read TGTGCCAGTACCGGGACTAGCGGGGGAGTCTGGAAGCAGTACTTC.

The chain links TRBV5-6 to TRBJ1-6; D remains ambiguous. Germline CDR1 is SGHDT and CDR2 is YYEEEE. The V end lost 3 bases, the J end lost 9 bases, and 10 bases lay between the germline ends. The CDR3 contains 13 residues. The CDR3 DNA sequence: TGTGCCAGCAGCTGGGGAGTTCGTTCACCCCTCCACTTT. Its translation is CASSWGVRSPLHF.

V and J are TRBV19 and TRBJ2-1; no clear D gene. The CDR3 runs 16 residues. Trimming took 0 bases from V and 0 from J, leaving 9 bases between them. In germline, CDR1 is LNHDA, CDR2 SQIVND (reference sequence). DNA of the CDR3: TGTGCCAGTAGTATAGATGCGTATAGCTCCTACAATGAGCAGTTCTTC. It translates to CASSIDAYSSYNEQFF.

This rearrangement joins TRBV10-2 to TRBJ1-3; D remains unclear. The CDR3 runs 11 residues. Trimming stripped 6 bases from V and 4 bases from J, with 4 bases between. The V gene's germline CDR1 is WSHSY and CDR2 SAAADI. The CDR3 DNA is TGCGCCAGCAGATCGGGAAACACCATATATTTT. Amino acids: CASRSGNTIYF.

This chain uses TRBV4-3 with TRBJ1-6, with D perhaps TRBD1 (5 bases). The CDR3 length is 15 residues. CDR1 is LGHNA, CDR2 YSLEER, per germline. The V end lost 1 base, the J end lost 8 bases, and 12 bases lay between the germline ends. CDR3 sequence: CASSQAAGVDSPLHF. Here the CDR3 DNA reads TGCGCCAGCAGCCAAGCTGCGGGGGTAGATTCACCCCTCCACTTT.

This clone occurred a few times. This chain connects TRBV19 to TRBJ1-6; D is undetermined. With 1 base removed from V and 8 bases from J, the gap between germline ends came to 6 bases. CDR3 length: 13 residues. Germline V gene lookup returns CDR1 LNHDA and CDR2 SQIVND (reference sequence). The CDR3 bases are TGTGCCAGTAGTATAGTCCCCTATTCACCCCTCCACTTT. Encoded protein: CASSIVPYSPLHF. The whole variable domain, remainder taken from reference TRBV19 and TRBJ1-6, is DGGITQSPKYLFRKEGQNVTLSCEQNLNHDAMYWYRQDPGQGLRLIYYSQIVNDFQKGDIAEGYSVSREKKESFPLTVTSAQKNPTAFYLCASSIVPYSPLHFGNGTRLTVT.

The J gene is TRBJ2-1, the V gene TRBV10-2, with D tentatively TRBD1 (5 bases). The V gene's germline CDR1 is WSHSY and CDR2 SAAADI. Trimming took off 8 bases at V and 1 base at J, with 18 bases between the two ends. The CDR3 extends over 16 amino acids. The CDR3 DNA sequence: TGCGCCAGCGGCCTACCTCCTAGGGGATCCTACAATGAGCAGTTCTTC. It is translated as CASGLPPRGSYNEQFF.